This TCR beta chain was sequenced during a study of shared clonotypes between healthy human individuals. The protocol was immunoSEQ multiplex PCR, while the TCRdb copy is restricted to in-frame clones and leaves out a portion. Counted here are some 1 million clones, approximately 70% occurring once; the ten biggest clones make up around 1.5%. A remark on this clone: Distinct nucleotide sequences in the sample also encode this CDR3.

This CDR3 has 12 amino acids. V dropped 2 bases and J dropped 4 bases, with 8 bases sitting between them. From germline, CDR1 is GTSNPN and CDR2 SVGIG (reference sequence). This TCR was recovered from a young man in good health. The rearrangement joins TRBV30 to TRBJ1-2, with a weak D call TRBD1 (6 bases). The source material was memory CD4+ T cells sorted from blood. As for subset: CD45RA-negative fraction. The CDR3 DNA is TGTGCCTGGAGTCAAGGGGGCTATGGCTACACCTTC. It specifies CAWSQGGYGYTF. The whole variable domain, filled in from reference TRBV30 and TRBJ1-2, reads SQTIHQWPATLVQPVGSPLSLECTVEGTSNPNLYWYRQAAGRGLQLLFYSVGIGQISSEVPQNLSASRPQDRQFILSSKKLLLSDSGFYLCAWSQGGYGYTFGSGTRLTVV.